Following are 25 T cell receptor beta chains from one sample sequenced in a study of blood T cell repertoires in COVID-19. Generated by immunoSEQ multiplex PCR, the TCRdb table keeps only in-frame clones and is missing some. This sample carries about 170,000 clones, around 74% of them seen once, and the ten largest clones take less than 3%. Sequenced: peripheral blood. These receptors were obtained from an elderly woman with acute or convalescent COVID-19.

The chain is built from TRBV6-6 and TRBJ2-1; 7 nucleotides align to TRBD2. With V trimmed by 2 bases and J by 3 bases, 7 bases remained unmatched. In germline, CDR1 is MNHNY, CDR2 SVGAGI (reference sequence). This CDR3 is built from 16 residues. CDR3 coding DNA: TGTGCCAGCAGTTACCCGGCGGGGGTTGGCTACAATGAGCAGTTCTTC. Translation gives CASSYPAGVGYNEQFF.

The J gene is TRBJ2-5, the V gene TRBV30; 13 bases match TRBD2. Germline V lookup: CDR1 GTSNPN, CDR2 SVGIG (reference sequence). The V segment lost 2 bases and the J segment 4 bases; nucleotides outside the gene matches: 10. The CDR3 contains 17 residues. The CDR3 loop reads CAWSWGGTSGTRETQYF. Written as DNA, the CDR3 is TGTGCCTGGAGTTGGGGTGGGACTAGCGGGACTCGAGAGACCCAGTACTTC.

V usage is TRBV2 and J usage is TRBJ2-1, with TRBD1 identical over 7 bases. In germline, CDR1 is SNHLY, CDR2 FYNNEI. The CDR3 has 11 amino acids. With V trimmed by 11 bases and J by 3 bases, 1 base remained unmatched. CDR3 coding DNA: TGTGCCGGACAGGTCTACAATGAGCAGTTCTTC. Encoded protein: CAGQVYNEQFF.

The chain carries TRBV5-1 and TRBJ1-1, with D tentatively TRBD1 (6 bases). Looked up from germline, CDR1 is SGHRS and CDR2 is YFSETQ. CDR3 length: 15 amino acids. Trimming removed 4 bases from V and 3 bases from J, with 16 bases in between. The DNA of the CDR3 is TGCGCCAGCAGCCCTCATCTACAGGGAGACACTGAAGCTTTCTTT. This sequence encodes CASSPHLQGDTEAFF.

This clone is a singleton in its sample. The same CDR3 is also encoded by other DNA sequences in this sample. The gene calls are TRBV6-2 or TRBV6-3 and TRBJ1-5; the D is unclear. The CDR3 has 12 residues. The V end lost 3 bases, the J end lost 6 bases, and 6 bases lay between the germline ends. The V gene's germline CDR1 is MNHEY and CDR2 SVGEGT. CDR3 region: CASSYPSQPQHF. CDR3 nucleotides: TGTGCCAGCAGTTATCCTTCTCAGCCCCAGCATTTT.

This chain uses TRBV30 with TRBJ1-2, with D perhaps TRBD1 (6 bases). CDR3 length: 12 residues. V was clipped by 5 bases and J by 8 bases, with 15 bases between them. Germline CDR1 is GTSNPN and CDR2 is SVGIG (reference sequence). The CDR3 DNA follows: TGTGCCTGGGGTCTAGGGGGATACGGCTACACCTTC. Protein product: CAWGLGGYGYTF.

In this sample, this clone turned up once. This chain joins TRBV24-1 and TRBJ1-4, with TRBD1 matching over 11 bases. Germline V CDR1 and CDR2: KGHDR, SFDVKD. This CDR3 region has 16 residues. V lost 3 bases to trimming and J lost 5 bases; unmatched junction nucleotides: 4. CDR3 sequence reads: CATSDPGQGGNEKLFF. The CDR3 DNA is TGTGCCACCAGTGATCCGGGACAGGGGGGGAATGAAAAACTGTTTTTT.

The rearrangement joins TRBV3-1 (or the pseudogene TRBV3-2) to TRBJ2-5; TRBD2 agrees at 8 bases. V shed 1 base and J 6 bases; nucleotides not matched to a gene: 10. The CDR3 has 16 residues. Germline values: CDR1 LGHDT, CDR2 YNNKEL (reference sequence). CDR3 amino acids: CASSQGVSGSFKTQYF. As DNA, the CDR3 is TGTGCCAGCAGCCAAGGGGTAAGCGGGAGTTTCAAGACCCAGTACTTC.

The chain is built from TRBV30 and TRBJ2-7, with 9 bases matching TRBD1. J lost 7 bases, V lost 3 bases, and 13 bases had no gene match. The CDR3 extends over 15 amino acids. From germline, CDR1 is GTSNPN and CDR2 SVGIG (reference sequence). CDR3 DNA sequence: TGTGCCTGGAGGATAGAAGACAGGGGGTTAAAAGAGCAGTACTTC. Its translation: CAWRIEDRGLKEQYF. Full variable domain (remainder filled in from reference TRBV30 and TRBJ2-7): SQTIHQWPATLVQPVGSPLSLECTVEGTSNPNLYWYRQAAGRGLQLLFYSVGIGQISSEVPQNLSASRPQDRQFILSSKKLLLSDSGFYLCAWRIEDRGLKEQYFGPGTRLTVT.

The chain uses TRBV14 and TRBJ1-1, with D possibly being TRBD1 (5 bases). V was shortened by 5 bases and J by 5 bases, with 15 bases between the two germline ends. CDR1 and CDR2 (germline): SGHDN, FVKESK. This CDR3 has 14 amino acids. CDR3 DNA sequence: TGTGCCAGCAGCTTGGTCACAGGTGGGACTGAAGCTTTCTTT. Translation: CASSLVTGGTEAFF.

The chain links TRBV19 to TRBJ1-4, with 7 bases that match TRBD1. V lost 5 bases and J lost 5; bases outside the gene matches: 2. Germline values: CDR1 LNHDA, CDR2 SQIVND (reference sequence). This CDR3 spans 13 amino acids. The CDR3 loop is CASSAGQNEKLFF. CDR3 sequence (DNA): TGTGCCAGTAGTGCGGGACAGAATGAAAAACTGTTTTTT.

As for this clone: It is likely a read error, because the conserved phenylalanine at the end of the CDR3 is missing. Because the CDR3's place on the DNA is in doubt, the DNA is left out and the CDR3 is given as listed by TCRdb. The rearrangement uses TRBV6-7 and TRBJ1-3; the table's TRBD1 call for D was not verified on the DNA. TRBV6-7 qualifies as an ORF whose function is uncertain. Both ends counted, the CDR3 spans 9 residues. The chain's CDR3 is CASKPGQAL.

V is TRBV9 and J is TRBJ2-1; TRBD2 might be the D (5 bases). V lost 1 base and J 4 bases, leaving 12 bases between the germline ends. The CDR3 is 15 residues long. Germline V gene lookup returns CDR1 SGDLS and CDR2 YYNGEE. As DNA, the CDR3 is TGTGCCAGCAGCGTAAATGTGGGAGCATACAATGAGCAGTTCTTC. The encoded protein is CASSVNVGAYNEQFF.

The rearrangement uses TRBV5-6 and TRBJ1-1; weak D call: TRBD1 (6 bases). The V gene's germline CDR1 is SGHDT and CDR2 YYEEEE. CDR3 length equals 12 residues. Between the trimmed V and J ends, which lost 2 bases and 5 bases, there was a span of 7 bases. CDR3: CASSLGTTEAFF. For the CDR3, the DNA is TGTGCCAGCAGCTTAGGGACAACTGAAGCTTTCTTT.

This clone was seen only a few times. The V and J genes are TRBV3-1 (or the pseudogene TRBV3-2) and TRBJ1-3; the D gene is possibly TRBD1 (5 bases). This CDR3 spans 14 amino acids. The V end was cut by 6 bases, the J end by 2 bases, with 11 bases between. CDR1 and CDR2 (germline): LGHDT, YNNKEL (reference sequence). In nucleotides, the CDR3 is TGTGCCAGCAGTTCCTGGGGGGCTGGAAACACCATATATTTT. Protein sequence: CASSSWGAGNTIYF.

This chain links TRBV6-4 with TRBJ2-1; D is possibly TRBD2 (5 bases). Per the germline V gene, CDR1 is MRHNA and CDR2 is SNTAGT. The V gene lost 4 bases and the J gene lost 8 bases, with 12 bases spanning the gap. The CDR3 extends over 13 amino acids. The CDR3 DNA sequence: TGTGCCAGCAGTGCGGGGTACGGCTATGAGCAGTTCTTC. It encodes CASSAGYGYEQFF.

The J gene is TRBJ1-1, the V gene TRBV18; D is perhaps TRBD1 (5 bases). V dropped 2 bases and J dropped 5 bases, with 15 bases sitting between them. Germline CDR1 reads KGHSH; CDR2 reads LQKENI. The CDR3 runs 15 residues. The DNA of the CDR3 is TGTGCCAGCTCACCAGGGGATAGCGGGGGGACTGAAGCTTTCTTT. It codes for CASSPGDSGGTEAFF.

The rearrangement uses TRBV25-1 and TRBJ2-5; D possibly corresponds to TRBD2 (6 bases). V was pared by 7 bases and J by 2 bases, with 14 bases between. Germline values: CDR1 MGHDK, CDR2 SYGVNS. The CDR3 is 14 amino acids. In nucleotides, the CDR3 is TGTGCCAGCACCCCAGCGGGTGCGCAAGAGACCCAGTACTTC. This gives the protein CASTPAGAQETQYF.

The CDR3 DNA reads TGTGCCAGCAGTAACGGGATGGGGGGAGAGCAGTACTTC. Amino acid sequence: CASSNGMGGEQYF. V and J are TRBV28 and TRBJ2-7; maybe TRBD2 (6 bases). V lost 5 bases, J lost 7 bases, and 15 bases lay in between. The germline V gene encodes CDR1 MDHEN and CDR2 SYDVKM. The CDR3 has 13 amino acids.

The chain has TRBV7-8 and TRBJ2-2, with D perhaps matching TRBD2 (6 bases). V lost 3 bases and J 0 bases, leaving 8 bases between the germline ends. Germline V gene data show CDR1 as SGHVS and CDR2 as FQNEAQ. The CDR3 runs 15 residues. The CDR3 DNA is TGTGCCAGCAGCTTGGGGGGAGCGAACACCGGGGAGCTGTTTTTT. It translates to CASSLGGANTGELFF.

V usage is TRBV3-1 (or the pseudogene TRBV3-2) and J usage is TRBJ2-3, with TRBD2 identical over 10 bases. CDR1 LGHDT and CDR2 YNNKEL come from the germline V gene (reference sequence). CDR3 length: 15 amino acids. V was clipped by 4 bases and J by 8 bases; unmatched bases: 9. For the CDR3, the DNA is TGTGCCAGCAGCCCCTCAAGCGGGAGGGCCGCTACGCAGTATTTT. Protein product: CASSPSSGRAATQYF.

On this clone: A much larger clone sits a single nucleotide away, making a read error possible. The chain recombines TRBV7-8 with TRBJ2-1; 11 bases line up with TRBD2. After removal of 5 bases from V and 7 bases from J, the junction contained 1 base not matched to a gene. This CDR3 region has 13 residues. The germline V gene has CDR1 SGHVS and CDR2 FQNEAQ. The chain's CDR3 is CASSRTSGNEQFF. In DNA form, the CDR3 reads TGTGCCAGCAGCCGGACTAGCGGGAATGAGCAGTTCTTC.

The V call is TRBV3-1 (or the pseudogene TRBV3-2), the J call TRBJ1-2; the match to TRBD1 covers 7 bases. The V gene end was trimmed by 3 bases and the J gene end by 5 bases; junction bases not matched to a gene: 9. From germline, CDR1 is LGHDT and CDR2 YNNKEL (reference sequence). This CDR3 contains 15 residues. CDR3 DNA sequence: TGTGCCAGCAGCCAGTTACCGGGACAGACTTATGGCTACACCTTC. Translating gives CASSQLPGQTYGYTF.

The genes are TRBV27 and TRBJ1-1, with 7 bases identical to TRBD1. The V gene end was trimmed by 4 bases and the J gene end by 1 base; junction bases not matched to a gene: 6. In germline, CDR1 is MNHEY, CDR2 SMNVEV (reference sequence). The CDR3 sequence is 15 residues long. In nucleotides, the CDR3 is TGTGCCAGCAGTTCCCGACAGGGTGCGAACACTGAAGCTTTCTTT. This encodes CASSSRQGANTEAFF.

This rearrangement joins TRBV19 to TRBJ2-1; TRBD2 is a possible D gene (6 bases). Trimming removed 1 base at V and 7 bases at J, with 26 bases between. The germline V gene has CDR1 LNHDA and CDR2 SQIVND (reference sequence). The CDR3 contains 19 residues. The CDR3 nucleotides read TGTGCCAGTAGTATAGGGTCCGACCGGGACTTAGAGGGTCGGAATGAGCAGTTCTTC. It translates to CASSIGSDRDLEGRNEQFF.